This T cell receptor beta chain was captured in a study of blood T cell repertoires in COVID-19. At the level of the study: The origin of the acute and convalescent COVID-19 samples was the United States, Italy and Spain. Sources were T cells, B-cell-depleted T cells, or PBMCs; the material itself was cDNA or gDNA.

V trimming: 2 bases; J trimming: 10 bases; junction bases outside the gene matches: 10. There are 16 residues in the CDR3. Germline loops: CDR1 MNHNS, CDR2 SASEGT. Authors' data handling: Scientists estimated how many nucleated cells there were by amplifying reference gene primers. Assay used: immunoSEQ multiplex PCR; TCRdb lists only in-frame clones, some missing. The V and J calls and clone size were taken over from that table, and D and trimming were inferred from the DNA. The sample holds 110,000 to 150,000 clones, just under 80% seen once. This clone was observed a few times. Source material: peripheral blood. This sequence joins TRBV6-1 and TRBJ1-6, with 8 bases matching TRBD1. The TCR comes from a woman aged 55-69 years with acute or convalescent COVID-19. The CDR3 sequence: CASSELSGQGRSPLHF. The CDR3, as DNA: TGTGCCAGCAGTGAACTCTCAGGACAGGGTCGGTCACCCCTCCACTTT.